This T cell receptor beta chain was sequenced in a study of cytomegalovirus exposure and HLA in healthy donors. Broader study findings: V- and J-gene trimming of TCR beta was linked (in a later analysis) to a missense DCLRE1C variant. There were several of the most significant clusters that appeared linked to common viral pathogens in a later analysis.

CDR3 length equals 15 residues. CDR1 and CDR2 (germline): LNHDA, SQIVND (reference sequence). After removal of 5 bases from V and 2 bases from J, the junction contained 5 bases not matched to a gene. The PCR used 60 Vbeta and 13 Jbeta primers. Sequencing was performed with immunoSEQ multiplex PCR; in TCRdb, only in-frame clones are kept and a portion is missing. The repertoire holds 90,000 to 150,000 clones, with around 63% as singletons. On this clone: Its cognate antigen is unknown.

The sequence was obtained from a man aged 35 to 55 in good health and CMV-seropositive. The chain is built from TRBV19 and TRBJ2-1; 8 bases match TRBD2. The source material was PBMCs. CDR3 protein: CASSPGGGTYNEQFF. DNA of the CDR3: TGTGCCAGTAGTCCCGGGGGGGGTACCTACAATGAGCAGTTCTTC.